Each of the 24 T cell receptor beta chains below was sequenced from the same sample in a study of T cells in Graves' hyperthyroidism and ophthalmopathy. Amplified TCR beta CDR3 regions derived from RNA transcripts. Initially, a first-round RT-PCR of the TCR CDR3 employed the HTBI primer set. In TCRdb, the multiplex PCR reads were re-called with MiXCR into one record per CDR3 protein. The data contain a few hundred thousand distinct CDR3 sequences, approximately 25% of them singletons. Material for sequencing was blood. All receptors come from a man between 45 and 60 years old with Graves' hyperthyroidism.

V and J are TRBV7-9 and TRBJ2-1; 10 bases align to TRBD2. This CDR3 contains 17 residues. The J segment lost 4 bases and the V segment lost 4 bases, leaving 10 bases of the junction unmatched. CDR1 is SEHNR, CDR2 FQNEAQ, per germline (reference sequence). CDR3 nucleotide sequence: TGTGCCAGCAGCTCGTCCGGGGAAGCGGGAGGGTACAATGAGCAGTTCTTC. This sequence encodes CASSSSGEAGGYNEQFF.

The genes are TRBV12-5 and TRBJ2-7; D call uncertain. The germline V gene has CDR1 LGHNT and CDR2 FRNRAP. V was shortened by 0 bases and J by 5 bases, with 8 bases between the two germline ends. The CDR3 consists of 13 residues. The DNA for the CDR3 is TGTGCTAGTGGTTTGGTGGATGGGGACGAGCAGTACTTC. This translates into CASGLVDGDEQYF. Filled out from reference TRBV12-5 and TRBJ2-7, the complete variable domain reads DARVTQTPRHKVTEMGQEVTMRCQPILGHNTVFWYRQTMMQGLELLAYFRNRAPLDDSGMPKDRFSAEMPDATLATLKIQPSEPRDSAVYFCASGLVDGDEQYFGPGTRLTVT.

This chain links TRBV9 with TRBJ2-3, with D perhaps matching TRBD1 (5 bases). This CDR3 comprises 14 residues. Germline-derived CDR1 and CDR2 are SGDLS and YYNGEE. V was cut by 0 bases and J by 4 bases, with 9 bases left in between. CDR3 nucleotides: TGTGCCAGCAGCGTAGACGGCAGGGCAGATACGCAGTATTTT. This sequence encodes CASSVDGRADTQYF.

The chain recombines TRBV6-2 or TRBV6-3 with TRBJ2-7; D is possibly TRBD2 (5 bases). The V gene lost 0 bases and the J gene lost 0 bases, with 9 bases spanning the gap. The CDR3 totals 15 residues. Looked up from germline, CDR1 is MNHEY and CDR2 is SVGEGT. CDR3 protein: CASSYSEEGSYEQYF. Written as DNA, the CDR3 is TGTGCCAGCAGTTACTCAGAAGAGGGCTCCTACGAGCAGTACTTC.

The chain employs TRBV6-1 and TRBJ2-7; D unresolved. V dropped 10 bases and J dropped 6 bases, with 13 bases sitting between them. CDR1 is MNHNS, CDR2 SASEGT, per germline. The CDR3 runs 11 residues. CDR3 protein: CAIGASAEQYF. The CDR3 DNA reads as TGTGCCATCGGAGCTTCTGCCGAGCAGTACTTC.

The V call is TRBV7-6, the J call TRBJ2-1; the match to TRBD2 covers 16 bases. Per the germline V gene, CDR1 is SGHVS and CDR2 is FNYEAQ. V lost 1 base, J lost 6 bases, and 9 bases stayed unmatched. CDR3 length: 19 residues. The CDR3 bases are TGTGCCAGCAGCTTAGAAGGGACTAGCGGGAGGGCCCTCGGCAATGAGCAGTTCTTC. This encodes CASSLEGTSGRALGNEQFF.

The sample holds a few counts of this clonotype. The gene calls are TRBV5-1 and TRBJ2-2, with D maybe TRBD1 (6 bases). Trimming shortened V by 0 bases and J by 8 bases, and 14 bases separated the two germline ends. CDR3 size: 15 residues. The germline CDR1 and CDR2 sequences are SGHRS and YFSETQ. The CDR3 bases are TGCGCCAGCAGCTTGGAGGGGACAATGGTAGGGGAGCTGTTTTTT. It is translated as CASSLEGTMVGELFF.

This clonotype was seen a handful of times. The chain uses TRBV3-1 and TRBJ1-3; TRBD1 agrees at 8 bases. Trimming removed 3 bases from V and 7 bases from J; junction bases left unmatched: 5. The CDR3 sequence is 14 residues long. Germline V gives CDR1 LGHDT, CDR2 YNNKEL (reference sequence). The CDR3 loop reads CASSQTGARNTIYF. Here the CDR3 DNA reads TGTGCCAGCAGCCAGACAGGGGCACGGAACACCATATATTTT.

This clonotype was counted only a few times. The CDR3 DNA is TGTGCCTCCAGAGACGTCACTGAAGCTTTCTTT. It yields the protein CASRDVTEAFF. The rearrangement joins TRBV27 to TRBJ1-1, with D hard to call. CDR3 length: 11 residues. The V end was cut by 11 bases, the J end by 4 bases, with 11 bases between. Germline CDR1 is MNHEY and CDR2 is SMNVEV (reference sequence).

This clonotype has a handful of counts. This sequence joins TRBV29-1 and TRBJ2-3; the D gene is possibly TRBD2 (5 bases). Germline lookup yields CDR1 SQVTM and CDR2 ANQGSEA. This CDR3 has 12 amino acids. The V end lost 1 base, the J end lost 3 bases, and 5 bases lay between the germline ends. CDR3 nucleotides: TGCAGCGTTGAAGGGACTACAGATACGCAGTATTTT. Translated: CSVEGTTDTQYF.

J is TRBJ2-3 and V is TRBV11-3; D is uncertain. With 4 bases removed from V and 9 bases from J, the gap between germline ends came to 14 bases. Germline V gives CDR1 SGHNT, CDR2 YENEEA. The CDR3 has 13 residues. The CDR3 spells CASSSSTSTTQYF. In DNA, the CDR3 is TGTGCCAGCAGCTCCTCGACCAGCACGACGCAGTATTTT. Full variable domain (missing parts from reference TRBV11-3 and TRBJ2-3): EAGVVQSPRYKIIEKKQPVAFWCNPISGHNTLYWYLQNLGQGPELLIRYENEEAVDDSQLPKDRFSAERLKGVDSTLKIQPAELGDSAVYLCASSSSTSTTQYFGPGTRLTVL.

This clonotype came up many times. The chain uses TRBV2 and TRBJ2-2; no reliable D call. The CDR3 loop spans 11 amino acids. Germline V gene sequence: CDR1 SNHLY, CDR2 FYNNEI. Trimming shortened V by 4 bases and J by 5 bases, and 2 bases separated the two germline ends. In DNA form, the CDR3 reads TGTGCCAGCAGTGGGACCGGGGAGCTGTTTTTT. Protein: CASSGTGELFF.

The chain has TRBV28 and TRBJ1-5; a weak D match, TRBD1 (6 bases). The V end was cut by 8 bases, the J end by 2 bases, with 16 bases between. Germline loops: CDR1 MDHEN, CDR2 SYDVKM. The CDR3 has 15 amino acids. The CDR3 region has the DNA TGTGCCAGCCGGGTAGGGGGTTGGGGCAATCAGCCCCAGCATTTT. It encodes CASRVGGWGNQPQHF.

The chain carries TRBV7-2 and TRBJ2-5; D gene ambiguous. V shed 0 bases and J shed 2 bases, with 10 bases lying between them. The CDR3 length is 15 residues. Germline V gene lookup returns CDR1 SGHTA and CDR2 FQGNSA. The CDR3 DNA reads TGTGCCAGCAGCTTAGCGCCCGGACGGCAAGAGACCCAGTACTTC. Translating gives CASSLAPGRQETQYF.

The rearrangement joins TRBV15 to TRBJ1-1, with D tentatively TRBD1 (6 bases). CDR3 length equals 15 residues. Germline CDR1 LNHNV, CDR2 YYDKDF (reference sequence). V gave up 1 base and J gave up 7 bases, with 16 bases separating them. CDR3 residues: CATSRGQEGVGEAFF. In nucleotides, the CDR3 is TGTGCCACCAGCAGAGGACAGGAGGGGGTAGGTGAAGCTTTCTTT.

The V call is TRBV20-1, the J call TRBJ1-4, with TRBD1 matching over 7 bases. V shed 6 bases, J shed 4 bases, and the junction held 5 bases outside the gene matches. This CDR3 is built from 13 residues. Germline CDR1 reads DFQATT; CDR2 reads SNEGSKA (reference sequence). The CDR3 sequence is CSARDSHNEKLFF. In DNA form, the CDR3 reads TGCAGTGCCCGGGACAGCCATAATGAAAAACTGTTTTTT.

The chain has TRBV20-1 and TRBJ2-1; D unresolved. V was cut by 7 bases and J by 8 bases, with 15 bases left in between. CDR3 length: 12 amino acids. The germline V gene has CDR1 DFQATT and CDR2 SNEGSKA (reference sequence). The CDR3 is CSVLGQGYEQFF. The CDR3 DNA reads as TGCAGTGTTTTAGGGCAAGGATATGAGCAGTTCTTC.

This clonotype has ten or more counts. This chain connects TRBV7-2 to TRBJ2-7, with D unresolved. Germline values: CDR1 SGHTA, CDR2 FQGNSA. The length of the CDR3 is 15 residues. The germline V and J ends were trimmed by 2 bases and 3 bases, with 14 bases remaining between them. CDR3 DNA: TGTGCCAGCAGCTTAAACTGGGTTTCGGGCTACGAGCAGTACTTC. Translation: CASSLNWVSGYEQYF.

This sequence joins TRBV24-1 and TRBJ2-1; D unclear. CDR3 length: 13 residues. Germline lookup yields CDR1 KGHDR and CDR2 SFDVKD. V lost 3 bases to trimming and J lost 5 bases, with 7 bases between them. The CDR3 sequence is CATSDGMNNEQFF. CDR3 nucleotides: TGTGCCACCAGTGATGGAATGAACAATGAGCAGTTCTTC.

The chain combines TRBV6-4 with TRBJ1-2; 11 positions match TRBD1. Germline-derived CDR1 and CDR2 are MRHNA and SNTAGT. The CDR3 sequence is 15 residues long. V shed 4 bases, J shed 4 bases, and the junction held 5 bases outside the gene matches. The CDR3 sequence is CASSASGTGGYGYTF. CDR3 DNA: TGTGCCAGCAGTGCGTCCGGGACAGGGGGCTATGGCTACACCTTC.

This clonotype was observed many times. The V call is TRBV7-2, the J call TRBJ1-2; possibly TRBD1 for D (5 bases). Germline-derived CDR1 and CDR2 are SGHTA and FQGNSA. Deletions cut 2 bases from V and 2 bases from J, with 6 bases between. The CDR3 extends over 13 amino acids. CDR3: CASSLPGNYGYTF. In DNA form, the CDR3 reads TGTGCCAGCAGCTTACCAGGGAACTATGGCTACACCTTC.

The V call is TRBV12-3 or TRBV12-4, the J call TRBJ2-1; D ambiguous. Trimming pared 6 bases from V and 9 bases from J, leaving 15 bases between. The CDR3 spans 13 residues. Here the CDR3 DNA reads TGTGCCAGCAGGTCGCCTCCATCGGGTGAGCAGTTCTTC. Protein product: CASRSPPSGEQFF.

This clonotype was counted ten times or more. V is TRBV11-3 and J is TRBJ2-3; D gene unclear. Germline loops: CDR1 SGHNT, CDR2 YENEEA. CDR3 length: 13 residues. V lost 5 bases and J 5 bases, leaving 11 bases between the germline ends. CDR3 nucleotides: TGTGCCAGCAGCGTAACCCTAGGAGATACGCAGTATTTT. Residues: CASSVTLGDTQYF.

The rearrangement links TRBV7-9 to TRBJ2-5; possibly TRBD1 or TRBD2 for D (5 bases each). This CDR3 is 12 amino acids long. Germline CDR1 is SEHNR and CDR2 is FQNEAQ (reference sequence). Between the trimmed V and J ends, which lost 2 bases and 10 bases, there was a span of 11 bases. CDR3 in DNA: TGTGCCAGCAGCTTAAGAGGGGAACGCCAGTACTTC. It yields the protein CASSLRGERQYF.